Listed below are T cell receptor beta chains from one sample, sequenced in a study of monozygotic twins with cystic fibrosis. The table came from immunoSEQ multiplex PCR; TCRdb's copy has only in-frame clones and leaves some out. The sample gives roughly 29,000 clones, around four fifths of which show up once; about 1% is in the top ten. The specimen sequenced was blood. The receptors here all came from a girl aged 2-10 years with cystic fibrosis. The conserved cysteine and the conserved F or W are not part of the CDR3 here. The order of the fields is J gene, clone size, V gene, CDR3 protein. Not all rows give a size; the values are once, few, many and, for expanded clones, a class.

TRBJ2-5 | - | TRBV15 | ATSRAGQNQETQY
TRBJ2-7 | - | TRBV5-1 | ASSESGEGYEQY
TRBJ2-1 | - | TRBV19 | ASSIDTFPYNEQF
TRBJ2-5 | - | TRBV28 | ASSLLDYHSGRANVGQETQY
TRBJ2-7 | - | TRBV7-6 | ASSLGGTYEQY
TRBJ2-7 | - | TRBV7-2 | ASSWGVSYEQY
TRBJ2-1 | once | TRBV30 | AWSERDYYNEQF
TRBJ1-2 | once | TRBV10-3 | AISESREFTFYGYT
TRBJ1-5 | - | TRBV28 | ASRVEDRPQH
TRBJ2-1 | - | TRBV19 | ASSIAANNEQF